Described below is a single T cell receptor (beta chain) sequence and its context. Its antigen is not known. The junction had 0 bases not matched to a gene; V was cut back by 5 bases and J by 6 bases. Germline V CDR1 and CDR2: MNHEY, SVGEGT. The CDR3 has 11 residues. This specimen belongs to a study of vaccination and CD4 T cells after COVID-19. Once obtained from cultured CD4+ T cells, the DNA was sequenced using the Oncomine TCR Beta short-read assay. TCRdb called the PCR reads again in MiXCR, with one record for every CDR3 protein. The table has around 21,000 distinct CDR3 sequences, 55% seen once; the top ten hold 9%. As for treatment: approximately 10-day PBMC culture with coronavirus spike peptide pools or control peptides (ViraFEST assay).

Sequencing was done on a sample of CD4+ T cells from blood, cultured in vitro. The source is a human donor who had recovered from COVID-19. This chain connects TRBV6-2 or TRBV6-3 to TRBJ1-1, with TRBD1 matching over 7 bases. CDR3 DNA: TGTGCCAGCAGTCAGGGGGCTGAAGCTTTCTTT. Protein sequence: CASSQGAEAFF.